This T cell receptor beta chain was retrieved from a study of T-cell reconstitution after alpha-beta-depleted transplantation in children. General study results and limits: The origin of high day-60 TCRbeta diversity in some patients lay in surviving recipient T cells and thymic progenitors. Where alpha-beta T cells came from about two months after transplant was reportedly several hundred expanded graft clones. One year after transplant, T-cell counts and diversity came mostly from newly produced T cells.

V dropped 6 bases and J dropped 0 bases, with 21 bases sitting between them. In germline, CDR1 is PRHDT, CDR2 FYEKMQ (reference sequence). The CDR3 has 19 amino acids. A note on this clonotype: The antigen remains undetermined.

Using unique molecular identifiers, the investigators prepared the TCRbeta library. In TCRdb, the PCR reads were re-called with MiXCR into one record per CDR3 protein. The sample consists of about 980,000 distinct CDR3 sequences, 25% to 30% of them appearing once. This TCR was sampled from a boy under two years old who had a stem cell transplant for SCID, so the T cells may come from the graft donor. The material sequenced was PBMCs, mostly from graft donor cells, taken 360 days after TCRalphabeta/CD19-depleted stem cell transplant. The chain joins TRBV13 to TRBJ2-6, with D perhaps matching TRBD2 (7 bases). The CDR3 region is CASRLGLGGGPSGANVLTF. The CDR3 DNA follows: TGTGCCAGCAGACTTGGGTTGGGGGGGGGGCCCTCTGGGGCCAACGTCCTGACTTTC.